The 25 T cell receptor beta chains below come from one sample, sequenced in a study of blood T cell repertoires in COVID-19 (dated by TCRdb to the early 2020s). To prepare the library, the immunoSEQ multiplex PCR assay was applied. TCRdb limited this immuneACCESS table to in-frame rearrangements with V and J called. A share of clones is missing; checked studies link under half to unresolved V genes, and the rest is unexplained. The sample has about 120,000 clones on record, roughly 79% of them singletons. More than 20% of the sample lies in the top ten. Input material: peripheral blood. The source of these receptors is a human donor in a cohort sampled during active COVID-19.

In its sample, this clone was seen once. The chain carries TRBV7-6 and TRBJ2-3; 11 bases are a match to TRBD2. V shed 3 bases and J 3 bases; nucleotides not matched to a gene: 8. This CDR3 contains 17 residues. Per the germline V gene, CDR1 is SGHVS and CDR2 is FNYEAQ. CDR3 nucleotide sequence: TGTGCCAGCAGCTTGACAATTAGCGGGAGGGGGACAGATACGCAGTATTTT. Translation gives CASSLTISGRGTDTQYF.

The chain uses TRBV7-2 and TRBJ1-4; D is uncertain. This CDR3 has 14 residues. From germline, CDR1 is SGHTA and CDR2 FQGNSA. V was cut by 3 bases and J by 4 bases, with 9 bases left in between. The CDR3 spells CASSLLRGNEKLFF. The CDR3 DNA reads TGTGCCAGCAGCTTGTTACGGGGTAATGAAAAACTGTTTTTT.

This chain joins TRBV4-1 and TRBJ2-7; possibly TRBD1 for D (6 bases). Trimming removed 0 bases from V and 4 bases from J, with 19 bases in between. The CDR3 totals 17 residues. Germline V lookup: CDR1 MGHRA, CDR2 YSYEKL. The DNA for the CDR3 is TGCGCCAGCAGCCAAGATATCCTCAGGGGTCAGGGATACGAGCAGTACTTC. Encoded protein: CASSQDILRGQGYEQYF.

V usage is TRBV6-5 and J usage is TRBJ2-7; 7 bases align to TRBD2. The CDR3 runs to 15 residues. V gave up 6 bases and J gave up 0 bases; unmatched junction bases: 8. The V gene's germline CDR1 is MNHEY and CDR2 SVGAGI. The CDR3 DNA reads as TGTGCCAGCAGGGCCCGGGGGGAATCCTCCTACGAGCAGTACTTC. It specifies CASRARGESSYEQYF.

Written as DNA, the CDR3 is TGTGCCAGCTCACCAGGGACAGGGGGCCAAGAGACCCAGTACTTC. Amino acids: CASSPGTGGQETQYF. The rearrangement joins TRBV18 to TRBJ2-5, with 11 bases that match TRBD1. The CDR3 has 15 amino acids. With 2 bases clipped from V and 1 base from J, the junction kept 0 bases outside the gene matches. The germline V gene encodes CDR1 KGHSH and CDR2 LQKENI.

The J gene is TRBJ2-2, the V gene TRBV5-4, with 8 positions matching TRBD2. The CDR3 has 15 residues. V trimming: 4 bases; J trimming: 4 bases; junction bases outside the gene matches: 6. From germline, CDR1 is SGHNT and CDR2 YYREEE (reference sequence). The CDR3 DNA reads TGTGCCAGCAGCACGGGACTAGTCGGCACCGGGGAGCTGTTTTTT. The encoded protein is CASSTGLVGTGELFF.

The chain is built from TRBV6-2 or TRBV6-3 and TRBJ1-5; 7 bases line up with TRBD1. CDR1 is MNHEY and CDR2 is SVGEGT in the germline V gene. This CDR3 is 17 amino acids long. The ends lost 0 bases at V and 2 bases at J; junction bases unmatched: 7. The chain's CDR3 is CASSYSSGGPGNQPQHF. CDR3 sequence (DNA): TGTGCCAGCAGTTACTCGTCAGGGGGTCCTGGCAATCAGCCCCAGCATTTT.

This clone was recorded once. The V call is TRBV6-5, the J call TRBJ2-2, with D uncertain. V lost 9 bases to trimming and J lost 1 base, with 6 bases between them. The CDR3 length is 12 residues. The germline gives CDR1 MNHEY, CDR2 SVGAGI. This CDR3 reads CASKQNTGELFF. The CDR3 nucleotides read TGTGCCAGTAAACAGAACACCGGGGAGCTGTTTTTT.

The rearrangement links TRBV14 to TRBJ2-7; D may be TRBD2 (5 bases). There are 16 residues in the CDR3. The V and J ends lost 0 bases and 5 bases respectively, with 17 bases between them. Germline values: CDR1 SGHDN, CDR2 FVKESK. The chain's CDR3 is CASSQDLGVRVDEQYF. The CDR3, as DNA: TGTGCCAGCAGCCAAGACCTCGGGGTAAGGGTCGACGAGCAGTACTTC. The full variable domain, completed using reference TRBV14 and TRBJ2-7, is EAGVTQFPSHSVIEKGQTVTLRCDPISGHDNLYWYRRVMGKEIKFLLHFVKESKQDESGMPNNRFLAERTGGTYSTLKVQPAELEDSGVYFCASSQDLGVRVDEQYFGPGTRLTVT.

The rearrangement uses TRBV19 and TRBJ1-1; 8 nucleotides line up with TRBD1. The CDR3 loop spans 15 amino acids. Germline V gene lookup returns CDR1 LNHDA and CDR2 SQIVND (reference sequence). V shed 5 bases and J 5 bases; nucleotides not matched to a gene: 10. CDR3 sequence reads: CASSGPTTGETEAFF. The CDR3 DNA is TGTGCCAGTAGTGGCCCGACGACAGGGGAGACTGAAGCTTTCTTT.

The chain has TRBV5-6 and TRBJ1-2, with D perhaps matching TRBD1 (6 bases). Germline CDR1 reads SGHDT; CDR2 reads YYEEEE. Trimming stripped 0 bases from V and 4 bases from J, with 10 bases between. The CDR3 has 14 residues. CDR3 coding DNA: TGTGCCAGCAGCTTGGAAAGGGGGAGCTATGGCTACACCTTC. It is translated as CASSLERGSYGYTF. Drawing the rest from reference TRBV5-6 and TRBJ1-2, the complete variable domain is DAGVTQSPTHLIKTRGQQVTLRCSPKSGHDTVSWYQQALGQGPQFIFQYYEEEERQRGNFPDRFSGHQFPNYSSELNVNALLLGDSALYLCASSLERGSYGYTFGSGTRLTVV.

The gene calls are TRBV4-3 and TRBJ2-3; TRBD2 matches at 8 bases. The CDR3 runs to 17 residues. Trimming at V came to 0 bases and at J to 6 bases, leaving 11 bases not matched to a gene. Germline V gene lookup returns CDR1 LGHNA and CDR2 YSLEER. This chain's CDR3 is CASSQDTGLVSEDTQYF. CDR3 nucleotides: TGCGCCAGCAGCCAAGATACGGGACTAGTATCAGAGGATACGCAGTATTTT.

This clone was seen just once. J is TRBJ2-1 and V is TRBV19; perhaps TRBD1 as D (5 bases). The CDR3 extends over 15 amino acids. The germline CDR1 and CDR2 sequences are LNHDA and SQIVND (reference sequence). Trimming took 5 bases from V and 3 from J, leaving 14 bases between them. CDR3 sequence (DNA): TGTGCCAGTAGTCCCCGATTAGGGGTCTACAATGAGCAGTTCTTC. It translates to CASSPRLGVYNEQFF.

The chain has TRBV10-3 and TRBJ1-4; D is unresolved. The CDR3 runs 13 residues. Germline V gene sequence: CDR1 ENHRY, CDR2 SYGVKD. Trimming removed 6 bases from V and 8 bases from J, with 13 bases in between. CDR3 amino acids: CAIRDAGEEKLFF. The DNA of the CDR3 is TGTGCCATCAGGGACGCGGGAGAGGAAAAACTGTTTTTT.

The chain is built from TRBV11-3 and TRBJ1-1, with D unclear. This CDR3 has 13 amino acids. V lost 6 bases, J lost 1 base, and 9 bases lay in between. Germline-derived CDR1 and CDR2 are SGHNT and YENEEA. For the CDR3, the DNA is TGTGCCAGCAGTCAGCGGGGGAACACTGAAGCTTTCTTT. Translated, it gives CASSQRGNTEAFF. The whole variable domain, remainder taken from reference TRBV11-3 and TRBJ1-1, is EAGVVQSPRYKIIEKKQPVAFWCNPISGHNTLYWYLQNLGQGPELLIRYENEEAVDDSQLPKDRFSAERLKGVDSTLKIQPAELGDSAVYLCASSQRGNTEAFFGQGTRLTVV.

The chain carries TRBV7-8 and TRBJ2-3; 7 bases are a match to TRBD1. Germline values: CDR1 SGHVS, CDR2 FQNEAQ. The junction had 5 bases not matched to a gene; V was cut back by 3 bases and J by 2 bases. CDR3 length equals 15 residues. This CDR3 is CASSFQQGTTDTQYF. The CDR3 nucleotides are TGTGCCAGCAGCTTCCAACAGGGGACCACAGATACGCAGTATTTT.

The chain employs TRBV7-2 and TRBJ1-5; D gene uncertain. Germline CDR1 SGHTA, CDR2 FQGNSA. This CDR3 contains 16 residues. V was trimmed by 1 base and J by 2 bases, leaving 12 bases between them. This CDR3 reads CASSLVYSPGNQPQHF. Here the CDR3 DNA reads TGTGCCAGCAGCTTAGTGTACAGCCCCGGCAATCAGCCCCAGCATTTT.

V is TRBV5-5 and J is TRBJ2-1; a weak D match, TRBD2 (6 bases). There are 14 residues in the CDR3. The germline gives CDR1 SGHKS, CDR2 YYEKEE (reference sequence). V shed 1 base and J shed 3 bases, with 8 bases lying between them. CDR3 amino acids: CASSLRESYNEQFF. CDR3 nucleotide sequence: TGTGCCAGCAGCTTGCGGGAGAGCTACAATGAGCAGTTCTTC.

This clone occurred once. The chain joins TRBV25-1 to TRBJ1-2, with a tentative D call TRBD1 (6 bases). Trimming shortened V by 2 bases and J by 4 bases, and 8 bases separated the two germline ends. The CDR3 runs to 13 residues. Per the germline V gene, CDR1 is MGHDK and CDR2 is SYGVNS. The CDR3 nucleotides are TGTGCCAGCAGTGAAGGGGGCTTCTATGGCTACACCTTC. Encoded protein: CASSEGGFYGYTF.

The sample holds one count of this clone. The CDR3 loop reads CASSPGQIYGYTF. In DNA form, the CDR3 reads TGTGCCAGCAGCCCGGGACAGATCTATGGCTACACCTTC. The genes are TRBV7-9 and TRBJ1-2, with 7 nucleotides matching TRBD1. The V and J ends lost 5 bases and 4 bases, in that order; junction bases with no gene match: 4. Germline CDR1 reads SEHNR; CDR2 reads FQNEAQ (reference sequence). The CDR3 is 13 amino acids.

This clone was counted at least ten times. This chain links TRBV11-2 with TRBJ2-3; 8 bases match TRBD2. The CDR3 is made up of 16 amino acids. The V gene end was trimmed by 5 bases and the J gene end by 2 bases; junction bases not matched to a gene: 9. Germline V gives CDR1 SGHAT, CDR2 FQNNGV. The CDR3 DNA sequence: TGTGCCAGCAGCCCGTTAGCGGGATTGTCCACAGATACGCAGTATTTT. Translation gives CASSPLAGLSTDTQYF.

The chain employs TRBV5-1 and TRBJ2-2; 7 bases match TRBD1. The V gene end was trimmed by 4 bases and the J gene end by 4 bases; junction bases not matched to a gene: 10. The length of the CDR3 is 16 residues. The V gene's germline CDR1 is SGHRS and CDR2 YFSETQ. The CDR3, as DNA: TGCGCCAGCAGCCCCGGTACAGGGGCCACCACCGGGGAGCTGTTTTTT. This sequence encodes CASSPGTGATTGELFF.

The table lists this clone with a count of one. The rearrangement joins TRBV28 to TRBJ2-7; D is undetermined. Trimming pared 6 bases from V and 0 bases from J, leaving 12 bases between. The CDR3 contains 14 residues. Germline assignment: CDR1 MDHEN and CDR2 SYDVKM. This chain's CDR3 is CASRPGWLSYEQYF. CDR3 sequence (DNA): TGTGCCAGCAGGCCCGGGTGGCTCTCCTACGAGCAGTACTTC.

V is TRBV6-5 and J is TRBJ1-6; 11 bases map to TRBD1. Germline V lookup: CDR1 MNHEY, CDR2 SVGAGI. There are 16 residues in the CDR3. With 2 bases clipped from V and 10 bases from J, the junction kept 7 bases outside the gene matches. The CDR3 DNA follows: TGTGCCAGCAGTTACAGCGGACAGGGGGCTGGATCACCCCTCCACTTT. Translation: CASSYSGQGAGSPLHF.

This clone appeared a single time. This sequence joins TRBV28 and TRBJ2-7; TRBD1 matches at 11 bases. The CDR3 runs 13 residues. Germline assignment: CDR1 MDHEN and CDR2 SYDVKM. V trimming: 6 bases; J trimming: 6 bases; junction bases outside the gene matches: 4. DNA for the CDR3: TGTGCCAGCAGAGGACAGGGGGCTGTCGAGCAGTACTTC. Protein product: CASRGQGAVEQYF.